What follows are 2 T cell receptor beta chains derived from one specimen sequenced in a study of memory CD4+ T cells and cytomegalovirus serostatus (dated by TCRdb to the late 2010s). The library was built by means of the immunoSEQ multiplex PCR assay. TCRdb retrieved this table from immuneACCESS and kept in-frame rearrangements only. Not all clones are present; in checked studies, unresolved V genes account for under half, and no reason is known for the remainder. This sample lists over 75,000 clones; roughly 80% were detected once. Roughly 4% of the sample comes from the top ten. Single viable CD3+CD4+CD8-CD45RO+ cells were sorted as memory CD4+ T cells on a FACSAria II. The sample consisted of memory CD4+ T cells from blood. The receptors originated from an adult in good health and CMV-seropositive.

The CDR3 DNA is TGTGCCAGCAGCTTAGCTTTGGCGGGGATCGGGACCCAGTACTTC. Translation: CASSLALAGIGTQYF. This chain connects TRBV7-2 to TRBJ2-5, with D maybe TRBD2 (6 bases). The V gene lost 0 bases and the J gene lost 7 bases, with 15 bases spanning the gap. The CDR3 spans 15 residues. CDR1 is SGHTA and CDR2 is FQGNSA in the germline V gene.

The chain recombines TRBV7-3 with TRBJ2-1; TRBD2 matches at 10 bases. Germline trimming cut 0 bases from V and 3 bases from J; bases unmatched to any gene: 2. CDR1 SGHTA and CDR2 FQGTGA come from the germline V gene. The length of the CDR3 is 16 residues. CDR3 coding DNA: TGTGCCAGCAGCTTAACGGCTAGCGGGAGCTACAATGAGCAGTTCTTC. Amino acids: CASSLTASGSYNEQFF.